This T cell receptor beta chain was identified in a study of blood T cells in healthy people across ages. Using a J-beta primer mix together with a sample-barcoded 5' primer, a second PCR was run for roughly 6 to 12 cycles. TCRdb processed the 5' RACE reads anew with MiXCR; each CDR3 protein has one entry. The data contain some 1.5 million distinct CDR3 sequences, 28% of them singletons. Sequenced input: blood. The sequence derives from a woman aged 30 to 39 in good health.

The CDR3 is CASSSPGLVAEQYF. In nucleotides, the CDR3 is TGCGCCAGCAGCTCCCCGGGACTAGTCGCCGAGCAGTACTTC. The V call is TRBV5-1, the J call TRBJ2-7; 8 nucleotides line up with TRBD2. There are 14 residues in the CDR3. The ends lost 3 bases at V and 6 bases at J; junction bases unmatched: 8. Looked up from germline, CDR1 is SGHRS and CDR2 is YFSETQ.